The TCR beta chain described here comes from a study of vaccination effects on CD4 cells after COVID-19. Across the whole study: Both of the two convalescent patients gave a sample, one 16 days and one a week before vaccination. Notes on the study in general: Marked contraction was observed in infection-induced and vaccine-induced clones late after vaccination.

Germline V lookup: CDR1 MNHNS, CDR2 SASEGT. Trimming shortened V by 2 bases and J by 2 bases, and 13 bases separated the two germline ends. The CDR3 is 15 residues long. TCRdb's table, derived via immunoSEQ multiplex PCR, lists solely in-frame clones and lacks some. The data show about 66,000 clones, approximately 72% seen once. Investigators separated out CD4+ T cells once around 9 days of culture had passed. Notes on this clone: Its antigen is undetermined.

The sample here was CD4+ T cells from PBMCs cultured without peptide, taken before COVID-19 vaccination. The chain employs TRBV6-1 and TRBJ2-7; no reliable D call. This TCR was sampled from a human donor who had a prior SARS-CoV-2 infection. CDR3 amino acids: CASSEIVATPYEQYF. The DNA of the CDR3 is TGTGCCAGCAGTGAAATTGTTGCCACCCCCTACGAGCAGTACTTC.